Below are 31 T cell receptor beta chains sequenced from a single sample in a study of T cells after yellow fever vaccination. TCRdb independently ran MiXCR on the 5' RACE reads; one entry per CDR3 protein. The table has 300,000 to 400,000 distinct CDR3 sequences, 8.1% seen once. Sample: PBMCs, taken 35 to 50 days after the first yellow fever vaccination. The receptor source for this set is a man younger than 30 who received the YFV17D yellow fever vaccine.

This clonotype was observed a few times. The chain carries TRBV4-1 and TRBJ2-7; TRBD1 might be the D (5 bases). The CDR3 totals 15 residues. The V gene lost 2 bases and the J gene lost 0 bases, with 11 bases spanning the gap. Germline CDR1 is MGHRA and CDR2 is YSYEKL. The CDR3 DNA reads TGCGCCAGCAGCCAAAAGCAGGGCGGCTCCTACGAGCAGTACTTC. It specifies CASSQKQGGSYEQYF.

This chain connects TRBV7-3 to TRBJ2-3; D is perhaps TRBD2 (6 bases). CDR1 and CDR2 (germline): SGHTA, FQGTGA. Trimming removed 9 bases from V and 4 bases from J, with 23 bases in between. This CDR3 is built from 16 residues. CDR3 loop: CARSPLGLTEADTQYF. The CDR3 nucleotides are TGTGCCAGGAGCCCCCTTGGACTAACGGAGGCAGATACGCAGTATTTT.

The rearrangement links TRBV25-1 to TRBJ2-3, with D possibly TRBD1 on 5 matching bases. The CDR3 loop spans 16 amino acids. Trimming stripped 3 bases from V and 3 bases from J, with 16 bases between. Germline V gene sequence: CDR1 MGHDK, CDR2 SYGVNS. The CDR3 DNA reads TGTGCCAGCAGTGAGCTGGACATCCAACGGACAGATACGCAGTATTTT. This encodes CASSELDIQRTDTQYF.

This clonotype was detected a few times. This chain joins TRBV6-1 and TRBJ2-1, with D tentatively TRBD1 (5 bases). The CDR3 extends over 16 amino acids. The germline gives CDR1 MNHNS, CDR2 SASEGT. Trimming left V 3 bases short and J 2 bases short, with 14 bases between. CDR3 loop: CASSDMWTSPYNEQFF. The CDR3 nucleotides read TGTGCCAGCAGTGATATGTGGACATCACCCTACAATGAGCAGTTCTTC.

This clonotype was counted between two and nine times. The rearrangement joins TRBV20-1 to TRBJ1-1; no firm D call. V lost 2 bases, J lost 3 bases, and 10 bases lay in between. Germline V gene lookup returns CDR1 DFQATT and CDR2 SNEGSKA (reference sequence). The CDR3 covers 13 residues. CDR3 nucleotides: TGCAGTGCTAGACCAAGAGGCGACACTGAAGCTTTCTTT. It yields the protein CSARPRGDTEAFF.

This clonotype was observed a handful of times. The V and J genes are TRBV7-2 and TRBJ2-7; D is unresolved. V was shortened by 5 bases and J by 1 base, with 3 bases between the two germline ends. Germline CDR1 SGHTA, CDR2 FQGNSA. The CDR3 consists of 11 residues. CDR3 amino acids: CASSVSYEQYV. In nucleotides, the CDR3 is TGTGCCAGCAGCGTTTCCTACGAGCAGTACGTC.

The V and J genes are TRBV7-3 and TRBJ2-1; TRBD2 matches 8 bases. Per the germline V gene, CDR1 is SGHTA and CDR2 is FQGTGA. Germline trimming cut 0 bases from V and 4 bases from J; bases unmatched to any gene: 2. The CDR3 contains 15 residues. Written as DNA, the CDR3 is TGTGCCAGCAGCTTAACTAGCGGGGAGTACAATGAGCAGTTCTTC. Protein sequence: CASSLTSGEYNEQFF.

This clonotype has a handful of counts. V usage is TRBV6-1 and J usage is TRBJ1-2, with 9 nucleotides matching TRBD1. The germline gives CDR1 MNHNS, CDR2 SASEGT. Unmatched junction bases numbered 8, after V lost 6 bases and J lost 6 bases. The CDR3 totals 14 residues. The CDR3 is CASSRDRAFNGYTF. Here the CDR3 DNA reads TGTGCCAGCAGCCGGGACAGGGCATTTAATGGCTACACCTTC.

This clonotype appeared a few times. The V and J genes are TRBV29-1 and TRBJ2-7, with D perhaps matching TRBD1 (5 bases). Germline CDR1 is SQVTM and CDR2 is ANQGSEA. The CDR3 consists of 13 residues. V gave up 7 bases and J gave up 2 bases, with 15 bases separating them. This chain's CDR3 is CSAAGYSPYEQYF. In DNA form, the CDR3 reads TGCAGCGCGGCAGGGTACAGCCCCTACGAGCAGTACTTC.

In its sample, this clonotype was seen once. The CDR3 loop is CASSQDRASAEAFF. CDR3 DNA sequence: TGTGCCAGCAGCCAAGATCGGGCGTCCGCTGAAGCTTTCTTT. This chain joins TRBV4-2 and TRBJ1-1; D is undetermined. CDR1 and CDR2 (germline): LGHNA, YNFKEQ. This CDR3 has 14 amino acids. Trimming took off 0 bases at V and 6 bases at J, with 11 bases between the two ends.

This clonotype was picked up a small number of times. This chain links TRBV29-1 with TRBJ2-1, with D maybe TRBD1 (5 bases). CDR1 and CDR2 from the germline V gene are SQVTM and ANQGSEA. V was trimmed by 5 bases and J by 6 bases, leaving 20 bases between them. The CDR3 contains 15 residues. CDR3 region: CSVSGEAGNTNEQFF. DNA for the CDR3: TGCAGCGTTTCTGGCGAGGCAGGGAATACCAATGAGCAGTTCTTC.

The J gene is TRBJ1-2, the V gene TRBV6-6; D is ambiguous. CDR1 MNHNY and CDR2 SVGAGI come from the germline V gene (reference sequence). The CDR3 extends over 13 amino acids. V was trimmed by 6 bases and J by 4 bases, leaving 12 bases between them. The CDR3 DNA reads TGTGCCAGCAGCCTAGGGTTACTCTATGGCTACACCTTC. It specifies CASSLGLLYGYTF.

J is TRBJ1-2 and V is TRBV7-9; D perhaps matches TRBD1 (5 bases). Germline values: CDR1 SEHNR, CDR2 FQNEAQ (reference sequence). Trimming stripped 10 bases from V and 3 bases from J, with 9 bases between. The CDR3 sequence is 11 residues long. The CDR3 loop reads CAIGTDYGYTF. The DNA for the CDR3 is TGTGCCATCGGGACCGACTATGGCTACACCTTC.

This clonotype appeared a few times. V gene TRBV6-1 combines with J gene TRBJ2-3; 13 nucleotides agree with TRBD2. The length of the CDR3 is 16 residues. V lost 5 bases to trimming and J lost 6 bases; unmatched junction nucleotides: 8. Germline CDR1 and CDR2: MNHNS and SASEGT. CDR3: CASSPTSGGASDTQYF. The CDR3 region has the DNA TGTGCCAGCAGTCCCACTAGCGGGGGGGCATCTGATACGCAGTATTTT.

This clonotype was counted only a few times. V usage is TRBV5-1 and J usage is TRBJ2-1; unclear D gene. The CDR3 sequence is 14 residues long. Germline V gene lookup returns CDR1 SGHRS and CDR2 YFSETQ. With 4 bases removed from V and 7 bases from J, the gap between germline ends came to 15 bases. The CDR3 nucleotides read TGCGCCAGCAGCCCGGTCCCTGGTCCTAATGAGCAGTTCTTC. The encoded protein is CASSPVPGPNEQFF. The entire variable domain, with the rest obtained from reference TRBV5-1 and TRBJ2-1, is as follows: KAGVTQTPRYLIKTRGQQVTLSCSPISGHRSVSWYQQTPGQGLQFLFEYFSETQRNKGNFPGRFSGRQFSNSRSEMNVSTLELGDSALYLCASSPVPGPNEQFFGPGTRLTVL.

The sample holds a few counts of this clonotype. The genes are TRBV6-5 and TRBJ1-1; D uncertain. Per the germline V gene, CDR1 is MNHEY and CDR2 is SVGAGI. The CDR3 covers 13 residues. Trimming took off 2 bases at V and 3 bases at J, with 7 bases between the two ends. The CDR3 spells CASSYKGDTEAFF. CDR3 sequence (DNA): TGTGCCAGCAGTTACAAGGGTGACACTGAAGCTTTCTTT.

The genes are TRBV7-2 and TRBJ2-1; D may match TRBD1 or TRBD2 (5 bases each). Trimming shortened V by 3 bases and J by 2 bases, and 14 bases separated the two germline ends. The length of the CDR3 is 16 residues. CDR1 is SGHTA, CDR2 FQGNSA, per germline. DNA for the CDR3: TGTGCCAGCAGCTTGGGGGAACAGACCCCCTACAATGAGCAGTTCTTC. It specifies CASSLGEQTPYNEQFF. The variable domain in full, completed from reference TRBV7-2 and TRBJ2-1, reads GAGVSQSPSNKVTEKGKDVELRCDPISGHTALYWYRQSLGQGLEFLIYFQGNSAPDKSGLPSDRFSAERTGGSVSTLTIQRTQQEDSAVYLCASSLGEQTPYNEQFFGPGTRLTVL.

CDR3 in DNA: TGCAGTGCTAGAGATTCCGAGGTAGCGGTAGATACGCAGTATTTT. Encoded protein: CSARDSEVAVDTQYF. The chain recombines TRBV20-1 with TRBJ2-3, with D maybe TRBD2 (6 bases). Germline loops: CDR1 DFQATT, CDR2 SNEGSKA (reference sequence). CDR3 length equals 15 residues. Trimming removed 0 bases from V and 5 bases from J, with 15 bases in between.

The rearrangement links TRBV20-1 to TRBJ1-5; perhaps TRBD1 as D (6 bases). The germline gives CDR1 DFQATT, CDR2 SNEGSKA (reference sequence). V lost 7 bases and J lost 0, with 10 bases in between. The CDR3 runs to 13 residues. The CDR3 nucleotides read TGCAGTGTCCCGACAGGTAGCAATCAGCCCCAGCATTTT. It translates to CSVPTGSNQPQHF.

The V call is TRBV10-3, the J call TRBJ2-2; tentatively, D is TRBD2 (6 bases). The CDR3 sequence is 14 residues long. CDR1 is ENHRY and CDR2 is SYGVKD in the germline V gene. With 11 bases removed from V and 4 bases from J, the gap between germline ends came to 17 bases. The CDR3 here is CAVVGGDGTGELFF. The CDR3 DNA is TGTGCCGTAGTGGGGGGAGACGGCACCGGGGAGCTGTTTTTT.

This clonotype was detected many times. This chain links TRBV7-2 with TRBJ1-3, with no clear D. The V and J ends lost 0 bases and 4 bases respectively, with 7 bases between them. CDR1 is SGHTA, CDR2 FQGNSA, per germline. The CDR3 extends over 14 amino acids. Here the CDR3 reads CASSLALGGNTIYF. The CDR3 DNA reads TGTGCCAGCAGCTTAGCTTTGGGAGGAAACACCATATATTTT. Full variable domain (outside the CDR3, taken from reference TRBV7-2 and TRBJ1-3): GAGVSQSPSNKVTEKGKDVELRCDPISGHTALYWYRQSLGQGLEFLIYFQGNSAPDKSGLPSDRFSAERTGGSVSTLTIQRTQQEDSAVYLCASSLALGGNTIYFGEGSWLTVV.

This clonotype was detected a few times. The V call is TRBV5-8, the J call TRBJ2-7; TRBD1 is a possible D gene (5 bases). Trimming took off 5 bases at V and 6 bases at J, with 9 bases between the two ends. Germline assignment: CDR1 SGHTS and CDR2 YDEGEE. The CDR3 is 11 amino acids. CDR3 protein: CASRNQGEQYF. The CDR3 nucleotides read TGTGCCAGCAGGAACCAGGGCGAGCAGTACTTC.

The chain's CDR3 is CASRGEAYNEQFF. The CDR3, as DNA: TGCGCCAGCAGAGGGGAAGCTTACAATGAGCAGTTCTTC. The chain carries TRBV5-1 and TRBJ2-1; D might be TRBD1 (5 bases). Germline V gives CDR1 SGHRS, CDR2 YFSETQ. Between the trimmed V and J ends, which lost 5 bases and 4 bases, there was a span of 10 bases. This CDR3 contains 13 residues.

V gene TRBV11-2 combines with J gene TRBJ2-7; TRBD2 matches at 9 bases. Germline CDR1 is SGHAT and CDR2 is FQNNGV. The CDR3 is 13 amino acids. J lost 1 base, V lost 6 bases, and 1 base had no gene match. This CDR3 is CASRTSGSYEQYF. As DNA, the CDR3 is TGTGCCAGCAGGACTAGCGGATCCTACGAGCAGTACTTC.

This clonotype was detected many times. The V and J genes are TRBV5-1 and TRBJ1-1, with D maybe TRBD1 (6 bases). Deletions cut 3 bases from V and 1 base from J, with 10 bases between. The CDR3 totals 14 residues. The germline CDR1 and CDR2 sequences are SGHRS and YFSETQ. The CDR3 is CASSSGQPNTEAFF. Written as DNA, the CDR3 is TGCGCCAGCAGCTCCGGACAGCCGAACACTGAAGCTTTCTTT.

This clonotype was observed a few times. This chain uses TRBV11-1 with TRBJ2-5, with D possibly TRBD2 on 7 matching bases. The CDR3 sequence is 19 residues long. CDR1 is SGHAT and CDR2 is FQDESV in the germline V gene (reference sequence). The V gene lost 5 bases and the J gene lost 5 bases, with 30 bases spanning the gap. In DNA form, the CDR3 reads TGTGCCAGCAGCCCGAAGACTAGTAGACGGGGGGCAGGCGGGGAGACCCAGTACTTC. The encoded protein is CASSPKTSRRGAGGETQYF. The full variable domain, in which reference TRBV11-1 and TRBJ2-5 provide the parts outside the CDR3, is EAEVAQSPRYKITEKSQAVAFWCDPISGHATLYWYRQILGQGPELLVQFQDESVVDDSQLPKDRFSAERLKGVDSTLKIQPAELGDSAMYLCASSPKTSRRGAGGETQYFGPGTRLLVL.

Only a few counts were recorded for this clonotype. The chain links TRBV7-9 to TRBJ2-2, with a tentative D call TRBD1 (5 bases). The CDR3 totals 16 residues. V lost 7 bases to trimming and J lost 0 bases, with 15 bases between them. The germline V gene encodes CDR1 SEHNR and CDR2 FQNEAQ (reference sequence). DNA for the CDR3: TGTGCCAGCACCCAGGGCTGGCAGGCGAACACCGGGGAGCTGTTTTTT. It yields the protein CASTQGWQANTGELFF.

This clonotype was found a few times. The chain uses TRBV14 and TRBJ2-7; no firm D call. Trimming stripped 5 bases from V and 4 bases from J, with 15 bases between. The CDR3 runs 14 residues. Germline CDR1 SGHDN, CDR2 FVKESK. Here the CDR3 DNA reads TGTGCCAGCAGCAACATTAACAGCAGATACGAGCAGTACTTC. This codes for CASSNINSRYEQYF.

The chain carries TRBV9 and TRBJ1-1; D is unclear. The germline CDR1 and CDR2 sequences are SGDLS and YYNGEE. The CDR3 is 13 residues long. The V and J ends lost 0 bases and 7 bases respectively, with 10 bases between them. CDR3 coding DNA: TGTGCCAGCAGCGTAGCCGGGAGGAGTGAAGCTTTCTTT. Translated, it gives CASSVAGRSEAFF.

The rearrangement joins TRBV20-1 to TRBJ2-5; D call uncertain. Per germline, CDR1 DFQATT and CDR2 SNEGSKA (reference sequence). The length of the CDR3 is 13 residues. V lost 6 bases to trimming and J lost 0 bases, with 11 bases between them. CDR3 sequence reads: CSASRGNQETQYF. The CDR3, as DNA: TGCAGTGCAAGCCGCGGAAACCAAGAGACCCAGTACTTC.

The chain joins TRBV4-3 to TRBJ2-7, with D unresolved. The CDR3 sequence is 14 residues long. The germline V gene has CDR1 LGHNA and CDR2 YSLEER. V was trimmed by 0 bases and J by 2 bases, leaving 8 bases between them. CDR3 sequence: CASSQEQIAYEQYF. As DNA, the CDR3 is TGCGCCAGCAGCCAAGAACAGATCGCCTACGAGCAGTACTTC.